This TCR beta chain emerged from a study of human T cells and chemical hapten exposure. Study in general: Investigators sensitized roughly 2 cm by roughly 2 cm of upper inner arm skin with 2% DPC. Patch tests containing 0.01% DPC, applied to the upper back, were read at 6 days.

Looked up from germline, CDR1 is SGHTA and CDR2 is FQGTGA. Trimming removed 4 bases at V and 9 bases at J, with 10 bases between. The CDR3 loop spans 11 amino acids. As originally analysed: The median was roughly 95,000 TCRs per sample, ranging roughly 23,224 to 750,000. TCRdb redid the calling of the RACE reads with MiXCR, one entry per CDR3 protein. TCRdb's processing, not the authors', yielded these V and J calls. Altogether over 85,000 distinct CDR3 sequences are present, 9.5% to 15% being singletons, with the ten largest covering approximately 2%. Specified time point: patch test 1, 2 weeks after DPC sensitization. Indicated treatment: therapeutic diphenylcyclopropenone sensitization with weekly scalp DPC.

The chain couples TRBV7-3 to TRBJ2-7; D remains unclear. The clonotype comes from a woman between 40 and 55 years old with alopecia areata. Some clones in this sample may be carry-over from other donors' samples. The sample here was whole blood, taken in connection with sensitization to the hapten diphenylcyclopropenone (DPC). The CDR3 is CASSSSGRQYF. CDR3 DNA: TGTGCCAGCAGCTCATCAGGCAGGCAGTACTTC.